Listed here is a single T cell receptor (beta chain). Antigen specificity is unknown. As the method of synthesis, 5'RACE template switching with UMIs yielded TCR beta cDNA. TCRdb re-called the 5' RACE reads; every CDR3 protein appears as one record, without DNA. Here the sample table reports around 260,000 distinct CDR3 sequences. The data derive from a study of T cells expressing NK-cell markers. The wider study: Out of eight donors sequenced, seven tested HCMV-seropositive and the remaining one seronegative. Study outcomes and limitations: Each of over 5 donors carried dominant NKG2C+ clonotypes accounting for roughly 1.0-7.5% of CD8+ T cells.

The germline gives CDR1 LGHNA, CDR2 YSLEER. The CDR3 consists of 15 residues. Sample: blood T cells: a sorted CD56 or NKG2C T cell subset, CD4+ or CD8+ T cells, or bulk PBMC T cells (not recorded which). This TCR was recovered from a woman aged 18 to 75 in good health. The chain employs TRBV4-3 and TRBJ2-7; TCRdb names TRBD2, which stays unverified in the absence of DNA. The CDR3 loop is CASSSSGSGSYEQYF.